Reported below is one TCR beta chain. The sample originates from a study of T cell changes during pregnancy in multiple sclerosis. Measured with immunoSEQ multiplex PCR; TCRdb has only the in-frame clones, and not every one. The data hold fewer than 90,000 clones, with approximately 93% observed a single time. The CDR3 is 14 residues long. V lost 7 bases to trimming and J lost 3 bases, with 13 bases between them. CDR1 and CDR2 from the germline V gene are SNHLY and FYNNEI. Sequences were derived from peripheral blood, sampled after pregnancy. The rearrangement links TRBV2 to TRBJ2-1, with D possibly matching TRBD2 (5 bases). The receptor's source is a female donor in good health, enrolled as a control in a pregnancy study. In DNA, the CDR3 is TGTGCCAGCACCCCGCGGGTAGTCTACAATGAGCAGTTCTTC. It translates to CASTPRVVYNEQFF.